The 26 T cell receptor beta chains presented below share a single source sample, sequenced in a study of blood T cells in healthy people across ages. Using a J-beta primer mix together with a sample-barcoded 5' primer, a second PCR was run for roughly 7 to 11 cycles. MiXCR, applied by TCRdb to the 5' RACE reads, yields one record per CDR3 protein. The data contain just over 800,000 distinct CDR3 sequences, around two thirds of them singletons. The sequencing sample was made of blood. All receptors derive from a man aged 25-45 years in good health.

V usage is TRBV20-1 and J usage is TRBJ2-3; D remains unclear. The germline gives CDR1 DFQATT, CDR2 SNEGSKA (reference sequence). There are 14 residues in the CDR3. The V gene lost 3 bases and the J gene lost 4 bases, with 14 bases spanning the gap. The CDR3 coding sequence is TGCAGTGCTAGTTCTAGGGTGGGCGCAGATACGCAGTATTTT. Translating it yields CSASSRVGADTQYF.

The count of this clonotype is one. The chain has TRBV20-1 and TRBJ1-1, with D unclear. CDR1 is DFQATT and CDR2 is SNEGSKA in the germline V gene (reference sequence). V lost 4 bases and J lost 1, with 7 bases in between. This CDR3 spans 12 amino acids. The CDR3: CSATGRNTEAFF. The CDR3 DNA reads as TGCAGTGCTACCGGAAGGAACACTGAAGCTTTCTTT.

The chain is built from TRBV15 and TRBJ2-1, with D perhaps TRBD1 (6 bases). This CDR3 region has 18 residues. From germline, CDR1 is LNHNV and CDR2 YYDKDF (reference sequence). Trimming removed 3 bases from V and 0 bases from J, with 18 bases in between. The DNA for the CDR3 is TGTGCCACCAGCAGGGGGGCCGGGAATATGAGCTCCTACAATGAGCAGTTCTTC. Translating it yields CATSRGAGNMSSYNEQFF.

CDR3 sequence: CASSPSHGTGGSPRFF. For the CDR3, the DNA is TGTGCCAGCAGCCCCTCTCACGGGACAGGGGGCTCCCCACGGTTCTTC. The V gene is TRBV7-3, the J gene TRBJ2-1; 12 nucleotides agree with TRBD1. This CDR3 is built from 16 residues. In germline, CDR1 is SGHTA, CDR2 FQGTGA. The V and J ends lost 5 bases and 15 bases, in that order; junction bases with no gene match: 17.

The rearrangement joins TRBV7-9 to TRBJ2-3; no firm D call. The CDR3 spans 12 residues. Trimming cost V 5 bases and J 6 bases, with 9 bases left between them. Germline V gene data show CDR1 as SEHNR and CDR2 as FQNEAQ (reference sequence). CDR3 region: CASSRFGDTQYF. The CDR3 DNA sequence: TGTGCCAGCAGCCGCTTTGGCGATACGCAGTATTTT.

In its sample, this clonotype was seen many times. The rearrangement links TRBV5-1 to TRBJ2-5, with TRBD2 matching 14 bases. V gave up 3 bases and J gave up 1 base; unmatched junction bases: 11. The CDR3 is 19 residues long. Germline V gene lookup returns CDR1 SGHRS and CDR2 YFSETQ. As DNA, the CDR3 is TGCGCCAGCAGCTCGGGAAGGACTAGCGGGGGGAGAGGCCAAGAGACCCAGTACTTC. This sequence encodes CASSSGRTSGGRGQETQYF.

This clonotype was observed a few times. The rearrangement joins TRBV28 to TRBJ2-7, with D maybe TRBD2 (5 bases). Between the trimmed V and J ends, which lost 1 base and 0 bases, there was a span of 10 bases. The CDR3 length is 15 residues. The germline V gene has CDR1 MDHEN and CDR2 SYDVKM. CDR3 sequence (DNA): TGTGCCAGCAGTTTATCGCCGGGGAGCTCCTACGAGCAGTACTTC. This sequence encodes CASSLSPGSSYEQYF.

With regard to this clonotype: At one of its ends the junction is not consistent with the germline gene, which may arise from a read error. The genes are TRBV27 and TRBJ1-6; TRBD1 might be the D (6 bases). The CDR3 sequence is 14 residues long. Germline CDR1 MNHEY, CDR2 SMNVEV (reference sequence). The CDR3 is CARSSRGYNSPLHF. The CDR3 region has the DNA TGTGCCAGGAGCTCCAGGGGATATAACTCACCCCTCCACTTT.

The rearrangement joins TRBV7-9 to TRBJ2-3; TRBD2 matches 15 bases. The CDR3 totals 18 residues. V dropped 5 bases and J dropped 0; count of bases not matched to a gene: 6. Germline CDR1 and CDR2: SEHNR and FQNEAQ (reference sequence). CDR3 coding DNA: TGTGCCAGCAGCGGAGGACTAGCGGGGGGGAGCAGCACAGATACGCAGTATTTT. Amino acids: CASSGGLAGGSSTDTQYF.

The chain couples TRBV12-5 to TRBJ2-1, with TRBD1 matching over 7 bases. Germline-derived CDR1 and CDR2 are LGHNT and FRNRAP. CDR3 size: 13 residues. The V segment lost 7 bases and the J segment 3 bases; nucleotides outside the gene matches: 3. The CDR3 DNA reads as TGTGCTAGTGCCCGGACAGGCTACAATGAGCAGTTCTTC. Its protein product is CASARTGYNEQFF. The full variable domain, completed using reference TRBV12-5 and TRBJ2-1, is DARVTQTPRHKVTEMGQEVTMRCQPILGHNTVFWYRQTMMQGLELLAYFRNRAPLDDSGMPKDRFSAEMPDATLATLKIQPSEPRDSAVYFCASARTGYNEQFFGPGTRLTVL.

The chain couples TRBV6-2 or TRBV6-3 to TRBJ2-1; 7 bases fit TRBD2. This CDR3 comprises 15 residues. The germline gives CDR1 MNHEY, CDR2 SVGEGT. Losses at the gene ends were 7 bases for V and 6 bases for J; bases not matched to a gene: 12. The CDR3 DNA follows: TGTGCCAGCACTCCCCGGGGGACTATGACCAATGAGCAGTTCTTC. Amino acid sequence: CASTPRGTMTNEQFF.

This chain uses TRBV25-1 with TRBJ2-1, with 9 bases matching TRBD2. With 0 bases clipped from V and 4 bases from J, the junction kept 10 bases outside the gene matches. This CDR3 spans 18 amino acids. Germline V gene data show CDR1 as MGHDK and CDR2 as SYGVNS. This CDR3 reads CASSEYGGAGGHYNEQFF. The CDR3, as DNA: TGTGCCAGCAGTGAATATGGAGGGGCGGGGGGGCATTACAATGAGCAGTTCTTC.

This clonotype was detected once. The rearrangement links TRBV27 to TRBJ1-4, with D possibly TRBD1 on 5 matching bases. V shed 3 bases and J shed 4 bases, with 9 bases lying between them. The germline V gene encodes CDR1 MNHEY and CDR2 SMNVEV (reference sequence). This CDR3 has 14 residues. The CDR3 DNA follows: TGTGCCAGCAGTTTTCAGGGTGGTAATGAAAAACTGTTTTTT. It codes for CASSFQGGNEKLFF. Together with reference TRBV27 and TRBJ1-4, the CDR3 gives the full variable domain: EAQVTQNPRYLITVTGKKLTVTCSQNMNHEYMSWYRQDPGLGLRQIYYSMNVEVTDKGDVPEGYKVSRKEKRNFPLILESPSPNQTSLYFCASSFQGGNEKLFFGSGTQLSVL.

This clonotype was detected ten times or more. The V and J genes are TRBV4-2 and TRBJ1-1, with D tentatively TRBD1 (5 bases). Trimming removed 0 bases from V and 4 bases from J, with 9 bases in between. Germline V gene sequence: CDR1 LGHNA, CDR2 YNFKEQ. CDR3 length: 14 residues. This CDR3 reads CASSQDRGGTEAFF. DNA for the CDR3: TGTGCCAGCAGCCAAGATCGGGGGGGCACTGAAGCTTTCTTT.

J is TRBJ2-3 and V is TRBV9, with no clear D. V shed 1 base and J shed 0 bases, with 12 bases lying between them. The germline V gene has CDR1 SGDLS and CDR2 YYNGEE. CDR3 length equals 16 residues. This chain's CDR3 is CASSVRLESSTDTQYF. The CDR3 coding sequence is TGTGCCAGCAGCGTAAGGTTGGAAAGTAGCACAGATACGCAGTATTTT.

This clonotype was counted a single time. The rearrangement joins TRBV10-3 to TRBJ2-5, with 7 bases matching TRBD2. The J call is doubtful: the DNA matches TRBJ2-7 better. This CDR3 has 15 amino acids. Per the germline V gene, CDR1 is ENHRY and CDR2 is SYGVKD. CDR3 DNA: TGTGCCATCAGGCACGGGGAGGGCAAAAATAACGAGCAGTACTTC. Its translation is CAIRHGEGKNNEQYF.

The rearrangement joins TRBV20-1 to TRBJ2-5, with D maybe TRBD2 (6 bases). The DNA end lines up better with TRBJ2-7; the J call may be wrong. Germline-derived CDR1 and CDR2 are DFQATT and SNEGSKA (reference sequence). The CDR3 contains 13 residues. CDR3 protein: CSARSSSDYEQYF. The CDR3 coding sequence is TGCAGTGCTAGAAGCTCTAGCGACTACGAGCAGTACTTC.

This clonotype was seen many times. The chain couples TRBV4-3 to TRBJ2-5; D might be TRBD2 (5 bases). Germline lookup yields CDR1 LGHNA and CDR2 YSLEER. Trimming removed 4 bases at V and 4 bases at J, with 10 bases between. This CDR3 has 13 amino acids. The CDR3 region is CASSLRAGETQYF. The CDR3 DNA reads TGCGCCAGCAGCCTCCGGGCGGGAGAGACCCAGTACTTC.

A single count supports this clonotype. The chain carries TRBV5-1 and TRBJ2-7; D may be TRBD1 or TRBD2 (5 bases each). CDR3 length equals 15 residues. The ends were cut back, 3 bases at V and 0 bases at J, with 13 bases in the middle. CDR1 and CDR2 from the germline V gene are SGHRS and YFSETQ. The CDR3 bases are TGCGCCAGCAGCTCAACCGGGACCCTCTCCTACGAGCAGTACTTC. It translates to CASSSTGTLSYEQYF.

The chain couples TRBV5-1 to TRBJ2-6; the D is unclear. The germline CDR1 and CDR2 sequences are SGHRS and YFSETQ. The CDR3 length is 18 residues. Trimming took off 1 base at V and 3 bases at J, with 17 bases between the two ends. The CDR3 coding sequence is TGCGCCAGCAGCTTGCAGAGAGTCTTATCTCTTGGGGCCAACGTCCTGACTTTC. Amino acids: CASSLQRVLSLGANVLTF.

The rearrangement links TRBV24-1 to TRBJ2-1; D tentatively fits TRBD1 or TRBD2 (6 bases each). Trimming cost V 5 bases and J 0 bases, with 13 bases left between them. Germline assignment: CDR1 KGHDR and CDR2 SFDVKD. The CDR3 has 16 amino acids. This CDR3 is CATSVHEGGSYNEQFF. In DNA, the CDR3 is TGTGCCACCAGTGTTCATGAGGGGGGCTCCTACAATGAGCAGTTCTTC.

In DNA form, the CDR3 reads TGTGCCAGCAGTTCAGGGATTCTGGCGTATGGCTACACCTTC. Protein: CASSSGILAYGYTF. V gene TRBV28 combines with J gene TRBJ1-2, with TRBD1 as a possible D gene (5 bases). The length of the CDR3 is 14 residues. V dropped 4 bases and J dropped 5 bases, with 14 bases sitting between them. Per germline, CDR1 MDHEN and CDR2 SYDVKM.

V gene TRBV7-6 combines with J gene TRBJ2-2; TRBD1 agrees at 8 bases. The CDR3 has 17 residues. The trim removed 0 bases at V and 3 bases at J, leaving 6 bases unmatched. Germline CDR1 is SGHVS and CDR2 is FNYEAQ. This chain's CDR3 is CASSLAQGVEDTGELFF. CDR3 DNA: TGTGCCAGCAGCTTAGCACAGGGGGTCGAGGACACCGGGGAGCTGTTTTTT.

The chain recombines TRBV20-1 with TRBJ2-1; 15 positions match TRBD2. V lost 4 bases to trimming and J lost 2 bases; unmatched junction nucleotides: 3. Per the germline V gene, CDR1 is DFQATT and CDR2 is SNEGSKA (reference sequence). This CDR3 is built from 16 residues. This CDR3 reads CSAKGLAGGPYNEQFF. The CDR3 DNA reads TGCAGTGCTAAAGGACTAGCGGGGGGGCCCTACAATGAGCAGTTCTTC.

J is TRBJ2-5 and V is TRBV5-1; D not resolved. Near its end, the DNA agrees better with TRBJ2-7, so the J call may be wrong. CDR1 is SGHRS and CDR2 is YFSETQ in the germline V gene. The CDR3 covers 12 residues. The CDR3 here is CASSLMDDEQYF. CDR3 nucleotide sequence: TGCGCCAGCAGCCTTATGGACGACGAGCAGTACTTC.

This clonotype was recorded at least ten times. The J gene is TRBJ1-2, the V gene TRBV25-1, with a weak D call TRBD1 (6 bases). This CDR3 contains 13 residues. V was shortened by 1 base and J by 8 bases, with 11 bases between the two germline ends. CDR1 and CDR2 (germline): MGHDK, SYGVNS. The chain's CDR3 is CASSESHRAGYTF. The CDR3 bases are TGTGCCAGCAGTGAATCCCACAGGGCAGGCTACACCTTC.